This T cell receptor (beta chain) is from a study of human T cells and chemical hapten exposure. Background on the study: Mostly female, the patients presented with alopecia areata, totalis or universalis. General study points: It was expanded TCRs that formed significantly more large CDR3 similarity clusters than controls did.

This clonotype is medium-sized within its sample. The antigen is not known. The ends lost 3 bases at V and 7 bases at J; junction bases unmatched: 2. There are 15 residues in the CDR3. Time point reported: patch test 2, 6 weeks after DPC sensitization. Treatment given: therapeutic diphenylcyclopropenone sensitization with weekly scalp DPC. Total RNA came from unfractionated whole blood. Prior to application of each patch test, blood was drawn. Patients had alopecia, were aged 18 to 70, and were not pregnant. TCRdb analysed the RACE reads with MiXCR anew, one entry per CDR3 protein. Among 35,000 to 55,000 distinct CDR3 sequences, about 9.6% were seen once, and the ten largest hold 11% to 15%.

This receptor was obtained from a woman in her twenties or thirties with alopecia areata. Some clones in this sample may be carry-over from other donors' samples. The source was whole blood, collected in connection with sensitization to the hapten diphenylcyclopropenone (DPC). The chain joins TRBV12-3 or TRBV12-4 to TRBJ2-1; TRBD2 agrees at 14 bases. The CDR3 bases are TGTGCCAGCAGTTTGGGACTAGCGGGGGTTAATGAGCAGTTCTTC. Translated: CASSLGLAGVNEQFF.